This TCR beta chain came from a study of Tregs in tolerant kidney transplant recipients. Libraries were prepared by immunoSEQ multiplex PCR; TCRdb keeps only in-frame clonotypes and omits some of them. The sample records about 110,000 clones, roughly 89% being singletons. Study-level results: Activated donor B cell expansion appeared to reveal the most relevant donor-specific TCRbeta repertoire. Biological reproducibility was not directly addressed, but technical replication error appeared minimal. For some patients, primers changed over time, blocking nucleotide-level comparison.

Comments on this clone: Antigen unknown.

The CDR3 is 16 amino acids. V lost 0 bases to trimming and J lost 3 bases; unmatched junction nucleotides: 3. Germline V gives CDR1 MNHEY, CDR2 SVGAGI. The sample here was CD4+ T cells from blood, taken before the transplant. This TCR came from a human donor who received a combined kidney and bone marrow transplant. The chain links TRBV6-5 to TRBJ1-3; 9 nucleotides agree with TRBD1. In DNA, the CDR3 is TGTGCCAGCAGTTACTCTGGGGGACAGGGTGGAAACACCATATATTTT. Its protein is CASSYSGGQGGNTIYF.